The subject of this entry is one T cell receptor beta chain. Its antigen is currently unknown. This entry belongs to a study of identical twins. Germline V lookup: CDR1 MGHRA, CDR2 YSYEKL. CDR3 size: 17 residues. Trimming pared 0 bases from V and 5 bases from J, leaving 18 bases between. TCRdb reprocessed the 5' RACE reads with MiXCR, giving one entry per CDR3 protein. Of hundreds of thousands of distinct CDR3 sequences listed, 12% are singletons. Study-level findings and limits: Excess twin sharing in beta out-of-frame sequences was weaker. Reduced insertions were recorded for abundant cord blood beta clonotypes, with no such pattern in memory repertoires.

These data also formed part of another study, on yellow fever vaccine responses in identical twins. That source adds: In identical twins, vaccine T cell responses appeared partly shared and partly individual.

The chain combines TRBV4-1 with TRBJ2-3; D uncertain. The sequence came from a woman between 18 and 30 years old in good health. Sequenced input: PBMCs. The DNA for the CDR3 is TGCGCCAGCAGCCAAGATGGCGCGCTACCAGTTCGAGATACGCAGTATTTT. Its translation is CASSQDGALPVRDTQYF.